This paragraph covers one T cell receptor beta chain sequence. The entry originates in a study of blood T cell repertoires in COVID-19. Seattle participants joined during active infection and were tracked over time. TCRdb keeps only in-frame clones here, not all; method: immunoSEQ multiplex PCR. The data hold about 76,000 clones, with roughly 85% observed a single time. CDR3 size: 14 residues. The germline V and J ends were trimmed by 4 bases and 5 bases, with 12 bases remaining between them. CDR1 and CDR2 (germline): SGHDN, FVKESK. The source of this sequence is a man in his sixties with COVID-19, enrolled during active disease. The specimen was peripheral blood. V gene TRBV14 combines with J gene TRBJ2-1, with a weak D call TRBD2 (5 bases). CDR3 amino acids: CASSRFEGNNEQFF. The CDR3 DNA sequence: TGTGCCAGCAGCCGCTTTGAGGGAAACAATGAGCAGTTCTTC.